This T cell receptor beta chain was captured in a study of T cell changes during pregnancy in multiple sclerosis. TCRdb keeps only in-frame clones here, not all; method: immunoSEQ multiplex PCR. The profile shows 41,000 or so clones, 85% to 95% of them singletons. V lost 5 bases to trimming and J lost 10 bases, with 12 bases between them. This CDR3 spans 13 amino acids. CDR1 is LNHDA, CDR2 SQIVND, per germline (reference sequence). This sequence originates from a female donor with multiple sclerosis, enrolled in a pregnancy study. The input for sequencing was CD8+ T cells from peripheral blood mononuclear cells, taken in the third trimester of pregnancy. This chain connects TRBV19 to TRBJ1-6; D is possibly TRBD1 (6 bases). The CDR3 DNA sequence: TGTGCCAGTAGTTCGCCAGGGGCATCACCCCTCCACTTT. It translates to CASSSPGASPLHF.